What follows are 13 T cell receptor beta chains derived from one specimen sequenced in a study of vaccination effects on CD4 cells after COVID-19. Viral peptide pool expansion of antigen-specific CD4+ T cells preceded sequencing in the ViraFEST assay. Following culture for more than 9 days, CD4+ T cells were isolated. Vaccinated recipients, who were negative for nucleocapsid antibodies, had no history of SARS-CoV-2 infection. Produced via immunoSEQ multiplex PCR; TCRdb's table is partial and in-frame only. The sample yields 55,000 to 75,000 clones, 65% to 85% seen once. For these TCRs, the target antigens are not known. The input for sequencing was CD4+ T cells from PBMCs cultured with HCoV-NL63 spike peptides, taken before COVID-19 vaccination. Receptor source: a human donor who received a COVID-19 vaccine.

This rearrangement joins TRBV4-3 to TRBJ2-3, with D perhaps assigned TRBD1 or TRBD2 (5 bases each). V was clipped by 0 bases and J by 3 bases, with 10 bases between them. Germline-derived CDR1 and CDR2 are LGHNA and YSLEER. The CDR3 sequence is 15 residues long. CDR3: CASSQERAGTDTQYF. DNA for the CDR3: TGCGCCAGCAGCCAAGAGAGGGCAGGGACAGATACGCAGTATTTT.

The rearrangement links TRBV12-3 or TRBV12-4 to TRBJ1-4, with D perhaps TRBD1 (6 bases). The V and J ends lost 10 bases and 6 bases respectively, with 15 bases between them. CDR3 length equals 13 residues. CDR3 loop: CATGRGADEKLFF. The CDR3 DNA reads as TGTGCCACCGGAAGGGGGGCTGATGAAAAACTGTTTTTT.

V usage is TRBV5-1 and J usage is TRBJ2-1; tentatively, D is TRBD1 (5 bases). Germline V gene lookup returns CDR1 SGHRS and CDR2 YFSETQ. This CDR3 comprises 19 residues. V dropped 0 bases and J dropped 0 bases, with 19 bases sitting between them. CDR3 sequence: CASSLVPPSDRPSYNEQFF. As DNA, the CDR3 is TGCGCCAGCAGCTTGGTCCCCCCCTCAGACAGACCCTCCTACAATGAGCAGTTCTTC.

This chain joins TRBV7-3 and TRBJ2-3, with a tentative D call TRBD2 (6 bases). There are 14 residues in the CDR3. The germline gives CDR1 SGHTA, CDR2 FQGTGA. V gave up 5 bases and J gave up 2 bases, with 11 bases separating them. CDR3 DNA: TGTGCCAGCAGCCCCACTAGCCACACAGATACGCAGTATTTT. Translation gives CASSPTSHTDTQYF.

This clone came up once. The chain is built from TRBV6-1 and TRBJ2-7; 7 bases match TRBD1. V shed 3 bases, J shed 4 bases, and the junction held 6 bases outside the gene matches. The CDR3 runs 14 residues. Per germline, CDR1 MNHNS and CDR2 SASEGT. CDR3 coding DNA: TGTGCCAGCAGTGAGGGCGCCAGGGGGTACGAGCAGTACGTC. This codes for CASSEGARGYEQYV.

The V gene is TRBV10-3, the J gene TRBJ2-1; D ambiguous. The CDR3 has 13 residues. CDR1 and CDR2 (germline): ENHRY, SYGVKD. With 5 bases removed from V and 7 bases from J, the gap between germline ends came to 12 bases. CDR3 bases: TGTGCCATCAGTCAAATACAAATGAATGAGCAGTTCTTC. It specifies CAISQIQMNEQFF.

As regards this clone: This same CDR3 is encoded by further DNA sequences in the sample. The chain carries TRBV5-1 and TRBJ1-4; D call uncertain. V shed 0 bases and J shed 0 bases, with 3 bases lying between them. CDR1 is SGHRS, CDR2 YFSETQ, per germline. There are 14 residues in the CDR3. CDR3 region: CASSLGATNEKLFF. CDR3 coding DNA: TGCGCCAGCAGCTTGGGAGCAACTAATGAAAAACTGTTTTTT.

CDR3 bases: TGCAGCGTTAGCGTACTAGCGAGGGATGAGCAGTTCTTC. Protein sequence: CSVSVLARDEQFF. The V call is TRBV29-1, the J call TRBJ2-1; 7 bases fit TRBD2. The CDR3 covers 13 residues. Germline CDR1 SQVTM, CDR2 ANQGSEA. Trimming took 5 bases from V and 8 from J; bases not matched to a gene: 9.

This chain connects TRBV3-1 (or the pseudogene TRBV3-2) to TRBJ1-1; possible D gene TRBD1, 5 bases. The germline V and J ends were trimmed by 1 base and 6 bases, with 12 bases remaining between them. Germline V gene lookup returns CDR1 LGHDT and CDR2 YNNKEL (reference sequence). The CDR3 totals 14 residues. The CDR3 nucleotides read TGTGCCAGCAGCCAAGGAGGGGCAGGGTCTGAAGCTTTCTTT. Translating gives CASSQGGAGSEAFF.

This clone showed up just a few times. The chain combines TRBV7-9 with TRBJ2-4, with 7 bases identical to TRBD1. The V gene end was trimmed by 2 bases and the J gene end by 8 bases; junction bases not matched to a gene: 12. Germline CDR1 reads SEHNR; CDR2 reads FQNEAQ (reference sequence). The CDR3 extends over 16 amino acids. The CDR3 is CASSLFGQDHPYIQYF. As DNA, the CDR3 is TGTGCCAGCAGCTTATTCGGACAGGACCATCCTTACATTCAGTACTTC.

Note on this clone: Additional DNA sequences in this sample encode the identical CDR3. The V gene is TRBV28, the J gene TRBJ1-4; D is possibly TRBD1 (6 bases). From germline, CDR1 is MDHEN and CDR2 SYDVKM. V was shortened by 4 bases and J by 5 bases, with 11 bases between the two germline ends. The CDR3 length is 14 residues. CDR3 DNA sequence: TGTGCCAGCAGTTCTCAAGGACAGAATGAAAAACTGTTTTTT. Its protein is CASSSQGQNEKLFF. Full variable domain (rest looked up from reference TRBV28 and TRBJ1-4): DVKVTQSSRYLVKRTGEKVFLECVQDMDHENMFWYRQDPGLGLRLIYFSYDVKMKEKGDIPEGYSVSREKKERFSLILESASTNQTSMYLCASSSQGQNEKLFFGSGTQLSVL.

This clone has only a few counts. The V and J genes are TRBV11-2 and TRBJ2-2; D gene ambiguous. Germline V CDR1 and CDR2: SGHAT, FQNNGV. V was pared by 1 base and J by 1 base, with 4 bases between. The CDR3 loop spans 14 amino acids. The CDR3 sequence is CASSLGRNTGELFF. The CDR3, as DNA: TGTGCCAGCAGCTTAGGACGGAACACCGGGGAGCTGTTTTTT.

This chain links TRBV6-5 with TRBJ1-5; D might be TRBD1 (5 bases). Deletions cut 2 bases from V and 2 bases from J, with 10 bases between. The CDR3 is made up of 15 amino acids. Germline CDR1 and CDR2: MNHEY and SVGAGI. CDR3 nucleotide sequence: TGTGCCAGCAGTTACGGGGCAGCCGGCAATCAGCCCCAGCATTTT. Its translation: CASSYGAAGNQPQHF.